This passage covers 2 T cell receptor beta chains from one sample sequenced in a study of T cell clusters in autoimmune cytopenias. Each sample's input was about 250 ng genomic DNA, roughly 38,000 genome equivalents. One tube held mixed TRB-A and TRB-B primer pools for touch-down PCR. TCRdb re-called the multiplex PCR reads and catalogs CDR3 proteins one per entry, DNA excluded. The table lists some 2,200 distinct CDR3 sequences. The specimen was peripheral blood. These receptor sequences come from a human donor with an autoimmune cytopenia or autoimmune hepatitis (not recorded which).

The chain joins TRBV7-9 to TRBJ1-1; TCRdb gives TRBD1 as the D gene, but with no DNA this cannot be confirmed. Germline V gene sequence: CDR1 SEHNR, CDR2 FQNEAQ (reference sequence). This CDR3 is built from 14 residues. The CDR3 reads CASSLDAGGVHAFF.

This clonotype is deemed medium-sized by its frequency. The chain joins TRBV27 to TRBJ1-6; there is no DNA to check the TCRdb D call of TRBD1. The CDR3 is made up of 14 amino acids. Germline loops: CDR1 MNHEY, CDR2 SMNVEV (reference sequence). The CDR3: CASSFRDTNLPLHF.